The TCR beta chain described here comes from a study of cytomegalovirus exposure and HLA in healthy donors. Background on the study: Among 350 to 500 genotyped donors, around 80% fell in the Caucasian-associated ancestry cluster. Notes on the study in general: Analysis was performed later, and it showed HLA-associated TCR beta chains to be more clonally expanded than equally common others. The productive fraction for most TCR beta V segments was about 87% or about 30% in an earlier analysis.

Comment on this clone: Its antigen is unknown.

PCR used 60 Vbeta primers and 13 Jbeta primers. Assay used: immunoSEQ multiplex PCR; TCRdb lists only in-frame clones, some missing. The table lists approximately 140,000 clones, around 77% of them singletons. The source material was PBMCs. This receptor was identified in a man aged 18 to 29 in good health and CMV-seronegative.

The CDR3 nucleotides read TGTGCCAGCAGTTACTCGAGGAACTCTTACGAGCAGTACTTC. Amino acids: CASSYSRNSYEQYF. J is TRBJ2-7 and V is TRBV6-5; D not certain. Looked up from germline, CDR1 is MNHEY and CDR2 is SVGAGI. CDR3 length: 14 residues. The ends were cut back, 0 bases at V and 4 bases at J, with 10 bases in the middle.